The clone carrying this TCR beta chain was seen only a few times. What it binds is not known. TCRdb recomputed calls from the reads with MiXCR, one row per CDR3 protein. The data show some 300,000 distinct CDR3 sequences, with roughly 13% seen just once and roughly 8.9% held by the top ten. This sample is drawn from a study of T cell repertoires in cytomegalovirus infection. Trimming removed 9 bases at V and 3 bases at J, with 14 bases between. The CDR3 sequence is 13 residues long. Germline CDR1 MNHNS, CDR2 SASEGT. Notes on the study in general: The ex vivo response showed dominance by HLA-C-restricted CMV-specific TCR beta clonotypes.

The TCR sequence derives from a human donor in good health (CMV status not recorded). Some clones in this sample may be carry-over from other donors' samples. The chain couples TRBV6-1 to TRBJ1-1; D ambiguous. The sequenced sample consisted of PBMCs. The CDR3 DNA reads as TGTGCCAGTTGGGCGGCCCGGGACACTGAAGCTTTCTTT. It translates to CASWAARDTEAFF.